The T cell receptor (beta chain) under discussion was sequenced for a study of control samples from healthy donors and cancer patients. The method was immunoSEQ multiplex PCR; TCRdb's version includes in-frame clones alone and lacks a portion of them. The sample includes 150,000 or so clones, about 90% of them seen just once. The CDR3 spans 13 residues. Unmatched junction bases numbered 1, after V lost 6 bases and J lost 2 bases. Input material: blood. The receptor's source is a young woman in good health. The chain combines TRBV12-3 or TRBV12-4 with TRBJ2-5; 9 bases align to TRBD2. This CDR3 is CASRAGGQETQYF. The CDR3 DNA reads as TGTGCCAGCAGAGCGGGGGGTCAAGAGACCCAGTACTTC.